Listed below are T cell receptor beta chains from one sample, sequenced in a study of cytomegalovirus exposure and HLA in healthy donors. Libraries were prepared by immunoSEQ multiplex PCR; TCRdb keeps only in-frame clonotypes and omits some of them. This table has some 190,000 clones, around four fifths appearing once. The sample consisted of PBMCs. The receptors derive from a man aged 35 to 55 in good health and CMV-seropositive. Each CDR3 is given with its conserved first and last residue. The D gene is left open where the match is weak. Part of the rows lack a size; the others show once, few, many or a class for expanded clones.

cdr3_nt: TGCGCCAGCAGCCAACACCGCGGGACAGGGGGAGCAGATACGCAGTATTTT
cdr3_aa: CASSQHRGTGGADTQYF
v_call: TRBV4-1
clone_size: NA
d_call: TRBD1
j_call: TRBJ2-3

cdr3_nt: TGTGCCAGTAGTATCGGCGGGAGTGAGGTCCGGGAGCTGTTTTTT
cdr3_aa: CASSIGGSEVRELFF
v_call: TRBV19
clone_size: few
d_call: TRBD2
j_call: TRBJ2-2

cdr3_nt: TGTGCCAGCAGTTTGGGAGGGGGAAAAGGAAACACCATATATTTT
cdr3_aa: CASSLGGGKGNTIYF
v_call: TRBV28
clone_size: NA
d_call: NA
j_call: TRBJ1-3

cdr3_nt: TGTGCCAGCAGAAAAGGGCCCCCGAGGGACGAGCAGTACTTC
cdr3_aa: CASRKGPPRDEQYF
v_call: TRBV5-4
clone_size: NA
d_call: NA
j_call: TRBJ2-7

cdr3_nt: TGTGCCAGCAGCTCCGGGACAGGCAACGTCCTGACTTTC
cdr3_aa: CASSSGTGNVLTF
v_call: TRBV6-5
clone_size: once
d_call: TRBD1
j_call: TRBJ2-6

cdr3_nt: TGTGCCAGCAGTGAAAGGCCAGACTATAGCACTGAAGCTTTCTTT
cdr3_aa: CASSERPDYSTEAFF
v_call: TRBV2
clone_size: NA
d_call: NA
j_call: TRBJ1-1

cdr3_nt: TGTGCCAGCATCAAACAGGTTCAAGAGACCCAGTACTTC
cdr3_aa: CASIKQVQETQYF
v_call: TRBV6-1
clone_size: NA
d_call: NA
j_call: TRBJ2-5

cdr3_nt: TGTGCCAGCAGCTTAGGACGTGGGAGGACCAATGAGCAGTTCTTC
cdr3_aa: CASSLGRGRTNEQFF
v_call: TRBV7-9
clone_size: NA
d_call: NA
j_call: TRBJ2-1

cdr3_nt: TGCGCCAGCAGCCAAGATGGAGCTGAAGCTTTCTTT
cdr3_aa: CASSQDGAEAFF
v_call: TRBV4-1
clone_size: NA
d_call: NA
j_call: TRBJ1-1

cdr3_nt: TGTGCCACCAGCAGAGATGCAGGGCGAAGGCCGTACGAGCAGTACTTC
cdr3_aa: CATSRDAGRRPYEQYF
v_call: TRBV15
clone_size: NA
d_call: NA
j_call: TRBJ2-7

cdr3_nt: TGTGCCAGCAGTCCGCGGGGACTAGCGACCGGGGAGCTGTTTTTT
cdr3_aa: CASSPRGLATGELFF
v_call: TRBV28
clone_size: NA
d_call: TRBD2
j_call: TRBJ2-2

cdr3_nt: TGTGCCAGCAGCTACGAGGGTGTGGTAGATACGCAGTATTTT
cdr3_aa: CASSYEGVVDTQYF
v_call: TRBV9
clone_size: NA
d_call: NA
j_call: TRBJ2-3

cdr3_nt: TGTGCCAGCTCACGCCGGGACAGAGATGGGTTCCGGGACTTC
cdr3_aa: CASSRRDRDGFRDF
v_call: TRBV18
clone_size: NA
d_call: TRBD1
j_call: TRBJ2-7

cdr3_nt: TGTGCCAGCAGCTCAAGACTAGCGGGAAGCACAGATACGCAGTATTTT
cdr3_aa: CASSSRLAGSTDTQYF
v_call: TRBV5-4
clone_size: once
d_call: TRBD2
j_call: TRBJ2-3

cdr3_nt: TGTGCCATCAGTGAGGGGGGACAGGGGCCCTACGAGCAGTACTTC
cdr3_aa: CAISEGGQGPYEQYF
v_call: TRBV10-3
clone_size: NA
d_call: TRBD1
j_call: TRBJ2-7

cdr3_nt: TGTGCCAGCAGCCGAGGACCGGGACTAGCGGGAGCAAACCCACCCTCCTATACGCAGTATTTT
cdr3_aa: CASSRGPGLAGANPPSYTQYF
v_call: TRBV14
clone_size: NA
d_call: TRBD2
j_call: TRBJ2-3

cdr3_nt: TGTGCCAGTAGTTTTACTAGCCTGAACACAGATACGCAGTATTTT
cdr3_aa: CASSFTSLNTDTQYF
v_call: TRBV19
clone_size: few
d_call: NA
j_call: TRBJ2-3

cdr3_nt: TGTGCCAGCAGCCCCGGGGGTCACCGGGGCTATGGCTACACCTTC
cdr3_aa: CASSPGGHRGYGYTF
v_call: TRBV7-2
clone_size: NA
d_call: NA
j_call: TRBJ1-2

cdr3_nt: TGTGCCAGCAGTATAAGACAGGGGCGTGAGCAGTTCTTC
cdr3_aa: CASSIRQGREQFF
v_call: TRBV27
clone_size: NA
d_call: TRBD1
j_call: TRBJ2-1

cdr3_nt: TGTGCCAGTCGTTTTGGGGCTAGCGGGAGGAACACCGGGGAGCTGTTTTTT
cdr3_aa: CASRFGASGRNTGELFF
v_call: TRBV2
clone_size: few
d_call: TRBD2
j_call: TRBJ2-2

cdr3_nt: TGCGCCAGCAGCCAGGCCTCCTACGAGCAGTACTTC
cdr3_aa: CASSQASYEQYF
v_call: TRBV10-1
clone_size: NA
d_call: NA
j_call: TRBJ2-7

cdr3_nt: TGTGCCACCAGCAGAGCTACGGGGGGCCTCGAAAAACTGTTTTTT
cdr3_aa: CATSRATGGLEKLFF
v_call: TRBV15
clone_size: NA
d_call: NA
j_call: TRBJ1-4

cdr3_nt: TGTGCCAGTAGTATCGAGGCTAGCGGGAGAGGGGCTGAGCAGTTCTTC
cdr3_aa: CASSIEASGRGAEQFF
v_call: TRBV19
clone_size: few
d_call: TRBD2
j_call: TRBJ2-1

cdr3_nt: TGCGCCAGCAGCTTGGCAACAGAGGGAGATACGCAGTATTTT
cdr3_aa: CASSLATEGDTQYF
v_call: TRBV5-1
clone_size: NA
d_call: NA
j_call: TRBJ2-3

cdr3_nt: TGTGCCAGCAGCTTAGTGGCGGGGCTAGCGGGAGGGCTTTCCTACGAGCAGTACTTC
cdr3_aa: CASSLVAGLAGGLSYEQYF
v_call: TRBV7-6
clone_size: few
d_call: TRBD2
j_call: TRBJ2-7

cdr3_nt: TGTGCCAGCAGCATCCGGGACAGGGGGCTTGTTGGCAATCAGCCCCAGCATTTT
cdr3_aa: CASSIRDRGLVGNQPQHF
v_call: TRBV21-1
clone_size: NA
d_call: NA
j_call: TRBJ1-5

cdr3_nt: TGTGCCACAGGTGGGGGGAAGCCTTTCTATGGCTACACCTTC
cdr3_aa: CATGGGKPFYGYTF
v_call: TRBV15
clone_size: NA
d_call: NA
j_call: TRBJ1-2

cdr3_nt: TGCGCCAGCAGCCAAGATAGTCTAGCGGGAGGGCAGGTGTTGGGATACAATGAGCAGTTCTTC
cdr3_aa: CASSQDSLAGGQVLGYNEQFF
v_call: TRBV4-1
clone_size: NA
d_call: TRBD2
j_call: TRBJ2-1

cdr3_nt: TGTGCCAGCAGCCCCGGGTCTTGGCGGGAGGGAAGTGGGCAGTTCTTC
cdr3_aa: CASSPGSWREGSGQFF
v_call: TRBV9
clone_size: NA
d_call: TRBD2
j_call: TRBJ2-1

cdr3_nt: TGTGCCAGCAGCTTTGGACAGGACGACTATGGCTACACCTTC
cdr3_aa: CASSFGQDDYGYTF
v_call: TRBV5-6
clone_size: NA
d_call: TRBD1
j_call: TRBJ1-2

cdr3_nt: TGTGCCACCCGGCGGGACAGGAGTATGAATCAGCCCCAGCATTTT
cdr3_aa: CATRRDRSMNQPQHF
v_call: TRBV6-5
clone_size: once
d_call: TRBD1
j_call: TRBJ1-5

cdr3_nt: TGTGCCAGCAACAGGGGTGAACGTGAAAAACTGTTTTTT
cdr3_aa: CASNRGEREKLFF
v_call: TRBV7-9
clone_size: NA
d_call: TRBD1
j_call: TRBJ1-4

cdr3_nt: TGTGCCAGCAGCTGGGCAGGTGATACCTATGGCTACACCTTC
cdr3_aa: CASSWAGDTYGYTF
v_call: TRBV5-4
clone_size: NA
d_call: NA
j_call: TRBJ1-2

cdr3_nt: TGTGCCAGCGCCCTAAGGGGACAGATTCCCCTGGGCACTGAAGCTTTCTTT
cdr3_aa: CASALRGQIPLGTEAFF
v_call: TRBV21-1
clone_size: NA
d_call: NA
j_call: TRBJ1-1

cdr3_nt: TGTGCCAGCAGCTTAGATCGCTATTCCTACGAGCAGTACTTC
cdr3_aa: CASSLDRYSYEQYF
v_call: TRBV7-6
clone_size: NA
d_call: NA
j_call: TRBJ2-7

cdr3_nt: TGTGCCAGCAGCGGGACTAGCTCGGGCGAGCAGTACTTC
cdr3_aa: CASSGTSSGEQYF
v_call: TRBV7-2
clone_size: NA
d_call: TRBD2
j_call: TRBJ2-7

cdr3_nt: TGTGCCAGCAGTTTTACAGGGGAGTCCGAGCAGTACTTC
cdr3_aa: CASSFTGESEQYF
v_call: TRBV6-6
clone_size: NA
d_call: TRBD1
j_call: TRBJ2-7

cdr3_nt: TGTGCCAGCAGCTTATTGGCGGGAGGGATTGGCAATGAGCAGTTCTTC
cdr3_aa: CASSLLAGGIGNEQFF
v_call: TRBV13
clone_size: NA
d_call: TRBD2
j_call: TRBJ2-1

cdr3_nt: TGTGCCAGCAGCTTAAAGTGGCGGGACAGCCTTTACGAGCAGTACTTC
cdr3_aa: CASSLKWRDSLYEQYF
v_call: TRBV11-2
clone_size: NA
d_call: NA
j_call: TRBJ2-7

cdr3_nt: TGTGCCAGCAGCGTAAGTGCTAGCGGGAGGGGCGAGCAGTACTTC
cdr3_aa: CASSVSASGRGEQYF
v_call: TRBV7-7
clone_size: NA
d_call: TRBD2
j_call: TRBJ2-7

cdr3_nt: TGTGCCACCAGCACGGGTTTTAGCAATCAGCCCCAGCATTTT
cdr3_aa: CATSTGFSNQPQHF
v_call: TRBV15
clone_size: once
d_call: NA
j_call: TRBJ1-5

cdr3_nt: TGTGCCAGCAGTAAAGGACAGGGGATATGGGGGAACACTGAAGCTTTCTTT
cdr3_aa: CASSKGQGIWGNTEAFF
v_call: TRBV6-1
clone_size: NA
d_call: TRBD1
j_call: TRBJ1-1

cdr3_nt: TGTGCCAGCAGCCCGCGGGCAGGGGATCAGCCCCAGCATTTT
cdr3_aa: CASSPRAGDQPQHF
v_call: TRBV7-6
clone_size: NA
d_call: NA
j_call: TRBJ1-5

cdr3_nt: TGTGCCAGTAGTCTTCAGGGAGGAGATACGCAGTATTTT
cdr3_aa: CASSLQGGDTQYF
v_call: TRBV19
clone_size: few
d_call: NA
j_call: TRBJ2-3

cdr3_nt: TGCGCCAGCAGCCCGCAGACAGGGGTAGGAGGCTACACCTTC
cdr3_aa: CASSPQTGVGGYTF
v_call: TRBV5-1
clone_size: NA
d_call: TRBD1
j_call: TRBJ1-2

cdr3_nt: TGTGCCAGCACCAGGGACATAGGTAACACAGATACGCAGTATTTT
cdr3_aa: CASTRDIGNTDTQYF
v_call: TRBV5-5
clone_size: NA
d_call: NA
j_call: TRBJ2-3